This TCR beta chain was retrieved from a study of OX40 agonist ivuxolimab in advanced cancers. Study background: Dose-escalation patients were diagnosed with hepatocellular carcinoma, melanoma, renal cell cancer or head and neck cancer.

Only in-frame clones appear in the TCRdb table, and some are missing; sequencing was by immunoSEQ multiplex PCR. The table has 70,000 to 95,000 clones, roughly 90% seen once. The J segment lost 8 bases and the V segment lost 5 bases, leaving 7 bases of the junction unmatched. The CDR3 is 15 amino acids. CDR1 SGHAT and CDR2 FQNNGV come from the germline V gene. Whole-study results and caveats: On average, CD8+ T cells showed a greater number of expanded clones than CD4+.

Remarks on this clone: Its antigen is not known.

The source of this sequence is an adult with an advanced solid tumor such as melanoma, head and neck, liver or kidney cancer. This sequence joins TRBV11-2 and TRBJ2-1, with TRBD2 matching over 12 bases. Sequenced here: CD4+ or CD8+ T cells sorted from blood, sampled in a trial of the OX40 agonist ivuxolimab. Here the CDR3 reads CASSRLAGVVYEQFF. As DNA, the CDR3 is TGTGCCAGCAGCCGACTAGCGGGAGTAGTTTATGAGCAGTTCTTC. Filled out from reference TRBV11-2 and TRBJ2-1, the complete variable domain reads EAGVAQSPRYKIIEKRQSVAFWCNPISGHATLYWYQQILGQGPKLLIQFQNNGVVDDSQLPKDRFSAERLKGVDSTLKIQPAKLEDSAVYLCASSRLAGVVYEQFFGPGTRLTVL.